One sample yielded the 21 T cell receptor beta chains listed below, sequenced in a study of regulatory and conventional T cells in RAG deficiency. Blood CD4+ CD25-low CD127-high conventional T cells supplied the genomic DNA template. Libraries were prepared by immunoSEQ multiplex PCR; TCRdb keeps only in-frame clonotypes and omits some of them. The data show about 30,000 clones, around 96% seen once. This same sample was also part of a study on regulatory T cells. Per that study: The PCR used 52 TRBV and 13 TRBJ primers.

Material: CD25- CD4+ T cells sorted from blood. The source is a human donor in good health.

Points on this clone: Distinct nucleotide sequences in the sample also encode this CDR3. The chain has TRBV19 and TRBJ2-5, with D hard to call. Trimming removed 0 bases from V and 1 base from J, with 12 bases in between. The germline gives CDR1 LNHDA, CDR2 SQIVND (reference sequence). The CDR3 covers 16 residues. DNA of the CDR3: TGTGCCAGTAGTATAGATCGCCTAGTCCGCCAAGAGACCCAGTACTTC. Translated, it gives CASSIDRLVRQETQYF. The whole variable domain, remainder taken from reference TRBV19 and TRBJ2-5, is DGGITQSPKYLFRKEGQNVTLSCEQNLNHDAMYWYRQDPGQGLRLIYYSQIVNDFQKGDIAEGYSVSREKKESFPLTVTSAQKNPTAFYLCASSIDRLVRQETQYFGPGTRLLVL.

The chain uses TRBV27 and TRBJ2-1; D may be TRBD2 (5 bases). Trimming left V 1 base short and J 10 bases short, with 14 bases between. The CDR3 totals 14 residues. Germline CDR1 and CDR2: MNHEY and SMNVEV (reference sequence). CDR3 sequence: CASSLYSSNSEQFF. CDR3 nucleotide sequence: TGTGCCAGCAGTTTATACTCTAGCAACAGCGAGCAGTTCTTC.

As for this clone: Other DNA sequences in the sample encode the same CDR3. The rearrangement links TRBV4-3 to TRBJ2-5; D gene unclear. Trimming cost V 4 bases and J 5 bases, with 14 bases left between them. The CDR3 runs to 14 residues. Germline V gene sequence: CDR1 LGHNA, CDR2 YSLEER. The CDR3 is CASSRVVSEETQYF. In DNA form, the CDR3 reads TGCGCCAGCAGCCGTGTGGTTTCCGAGGAGACCCAGTACTTC.

The chain employs TRBV4-1 and TRBJ1-1; weak D call: TRBD1 (6 bases). The V gene's germline CDR1 is MGHRA and CDR2 YSYEKL. The CDR3 has 16 residues. Deletions cut 0 bases from V and 5 bases from J, with 16 bases between. CDR3 in amino acids: CASSQESGQRPTEAFF. The CDR3 bases are TGCGCCAGCAGCCAAGAAAGTGGACAGAGACCTACTGAAGCTTTCTTT.

In its sample, this clone was seen once. This rearrangement joins TRBV5-6 to TRBJ1-2; D unclear. This CDR3 is 12 amino acids long. CDR1 is SGHDT and CDR2 is YYEEEE in the germline V gene. V dropped 2 bases and J dropped 5 bases, with 7 bases sitting between them. The CDR3 sequence: CASSFRSYGYTF. The CDR3 DNA reads TGTGCCAGCAGCTTTCGGTCATATGGCTACACCTTC.

The rearrangement links TRBV2 to TRBJ1-2; a weak D match, TRBD1 (6 bases). The germline V gene encodes CDR1 SNHLY and CDR2 FYNNEI. The V end lost 0 bases, the J end lost 7 bases, and 15 bases lay between the germline ends. This CDR3 has 15 amino acids. In nucleotides, the CDR3 is TGTGCCAGCAGTGAAGCTTCAGGGGCGAAGATTGGCTACACCTTC. Its translation: CASSEASGAKIGYTF. The whole variable domain, remainder taken from reference TRBV2 and TRBJ1-2, is EPEVTQTPSHQVTQMGQEVILRCVPISNHLYFYWYRQILGQKVEFLVSFYNNEISEKSEIFDDQFSVERPDGSNFTLKIRSTKLEDSAMYFCASSEASGAKIGYTFGSGTRLTVV.

The chain has TRBV5-6 and TRBJ1-4; 8 positions match TRBD1. After removal of 1 base from V and 5 bases from J, the junction contained 1 base not matched to a gene. CDR3 length: 14 amino acids. CDR1 is SGHDT, CDR2 YYEEEE, per germline. The CDR3 spells CASSLTGGNEKLFF. Written as DNA, the CDR3 is TGTGCCAGCAGCTTGACAGGGGGGAATGAAAAACTGTTTTTT.

J is TRBJ1-2 and V is TRBV7-2; 10 bases align to TRBD1. The CDR3 has 15 amino acids. V lost 1 base and J lost 5; bases outside the gene matches: 4. Germline-derived CDR1 and CDR2 are SGHTA and FQGNSA. The CDR3 nucleotides are TGTGCCAGCAGCTTAGTGGGGACAGGGGAATATGGCTACACCTTC. This encodes CASSLVGTGEYGYTF.

CDR3 nucleotide sequence: TGTGCCAGCAGTGAAGAGGGGGCCCGGGGCTACACCTTC. It is translated as CASSEEGARGYTF. V usage is TRBV2 and J usage is TRBJ1-2; 7 bases map to TRBD1. This CDR3 spans 13 amino acids. V was pared by 1 base and J by 8 bases, with 4 bases of the junction left unmatched. The germline V gene has CDR1 SNHLY and CDR2 FYNNEI.

V and J are TRBV19 and TRBJ1-1; D remains ambiguous. The germline V gene has CDR1 LNHDA and CDR2 SQIVND (reference sequence). The CDR3 has 15 amino acids. Trimming cost V 2 bases and J 0 bases, with 10 bases left between them. CDR3 DNA sequence: TGTGCCAGTAGTATAAGCGGGTCCTTGAACACTGAAGCTTTCTTT. Translation: CASSISGSLNTEAFF.

CDR3 sequence: CASSAPGRGLRGNIQYF. The CDR3 coding sequence is TGTGCCAGCAGCGCGCCCGGGCGGGGACTGAGGGGAAACATTCAGTACTTC. The V gene is TRBV5-6, the J gene TRBJ2-4; D is perhaps TRBD2 (6 bases). The CDR3 has 17 amino acids. In germline, CDR1 is SGHDT, CDR2 YYEEEE. Trimming cost V 4 bases and J 6 bases, with 23 bases left between them. The full variable domain, completed using reference TRBV5-6 and TRBJ2-4, is DAGVTQSPTHLIKTRGQQVTLRCSPKSGHDTVSWYQQALGQGPQFIFQYYEEEERQRGNFPDRFSGHQFPNYSSELNVNALLLGDSALYLCASSAPGRGLRGNIQYFGAGTRLSVL.

The chain has TRBV30 and TRBJ2-6; a possible D gene is TRBD1 (5 bases). The CDR3 totals 17 residues. Deletions cut 3 bases from V and 1 base from J, with 16 bases between. CDR1 is GTSNPN and CDR2 is SVGIG in the germline V gene (reference sequence). CDR3: CAWRLAGITSGANVLTF. CDR3 sequence (DNA): TGTGCCTGGAGGTTGGCAGGGATCACTTCTGGGGCCAACGTCCTGACTTTC.

The chain couples TRBV7-2 to TRBJ1-6; D gene uncertain. CDR3 length: 15 residues. Looked up from germline, CDR1 is SGHTA and CDR2 is FQGNSA. V lost 2 bases to trimming and J lost 6 bases, with 11 bases between them. DNA for the CDR3: TGTGCCAGCAGCTTAAGGAGGGCACCTAATTCACCCCTCCACTTT. It translates to CASSLRRAPNSPLHF.

This rearrangement joins TRBV5-4 to TRBJ1-1; 7 nucleotides agree with TRBD1. J lost 1 base, V lost 1 base, and 4 bases had no gene match. This CDR3 region has 15 residues. Per the germline V gene, CDR1 is SGHNT and CDR2 is YYREEE (reference sequence). The CDR3 loop reads CASSLTNRGNTEAFF. CDR3 DNA: TGTGCCAGCAGCTTGACAAACAGGGGGAACACTGAAGCTTTCTTT. The whole variable domain, remainder taken from reference TRBV5-4 and TRBJ1-1, is ETGVTQSPTHLIKTRGQQVTLRCSSQSGHNTVSWYQQALGQGPQFIFQYYREEENGRGNFPPRFSGLQFPNYSSELNVNALELDDSALYLCASSLTNRGNTEAFFGQGTRLTVV.

The rearrangement uses TRBV7-6 and TRBJ2-5; TRBD2 aligns across 11 bases. Germline V gives CDR1 SGHVS, CDR2 FNYEAQ. CDR3 length: 19 amino acids. Unmatched junction bases numbered 17, after V lost 3 bases and J lost 5 bases. The CDR3 nucleotides read TGTGCCAGCAGCTTGGACCCTCCTCGGTTGACTAGCGGGGCTGAGACCCAGTACTTC. It codes for CASSLDPPRLTSGAETQYF.

The chain uses TRBV19 and TRBJ1-3, with D unclear. The CDR3 totals 17 residues. Trimming shortened V by 1 base and J by 3 bases, and 16 bases separated the two germline ends. Germline V gene lookup returns CDR1 LNHDA and CDR2 SQIVND (reference sequence). CDR3 sequence (DNA): TGTGCCAGTAGTATAGGTGACTACACGCTTGGTGGAAACACCATATATTTT. It is translated as CASSIGDYTLGGNTIYF.

V and J are TRBV6-7 and TRBJ2-1; no clear D gene. TRBV6-7 counts as an open reading frame of uncertain function. There are 13 residues in the CDR3. V lost 3 bases and J 8 bases, leaving 11 bases between the germline ends. In DNA, the CDR3 is TGTGCCAGCAGTTATCCAGGTTCGCATGAGCAGTTCTTC. Translated, it gives CASSYPGSHEQFF.

The chain employs TRBV7-6 and TRBJ2-7; 7 bases map to TRBD1. The germline CDR1 and CDR2 sequences are SGHVS and FNYEAQ. Trimming at V came to 4 bases and at J to 1 base, leaving 4 bases not matched to a gene. This CDR3 comprises 14 residues. The chain's CDR3 is CASSSRQGSYEQYF. The CDR3 nucleotides are TGTGCCAGCAGCTCGCGACAGGGATCCTACGAGCAGTACTTC.

This clone was detected only a few times. The chain is built from TRBV29-1 and TRBJ2-2; D may be TRBD2 (5 bases). Per the germline V gene, CDR1 is SQVTM and CDR2 is ANQGSEA. This CDR3 comprises 13 residues. With 6 bases removed from V and 0 bases from J, the gap between germline ends came to 8 bases. CDR3 DNA: TGCAGCGTCTTCGGGGCGAACACCGGGGAGCTGTTTTTT. It specifies CSVFGANTGELFF.

This chain uses TRBV15 with TRBJ2-7; the match to TRBD1 covers 8 bases. Germline V gives CDR1 LNHNV, CDR2 YYDKDF (reference sequence). V lost 8 bases and J lost 5; bases outside the gene matches: 11. The CDR3 covers 14 residues. CDR3 residues: CATLQGQGTNEQYF. The CDR3 region has the DNA TGTGCCACCTTACAAGGACAGGGTACGAACGAGCAGTACTTC.

This clone was detected only once. This rearrangement joins TRBV4-1 to TRBJ1-1, with a possible D match to TRBD1 (5 bases). The CDR3 runs 14 residues. Trimming left V 0 bases short and J 6 bases short, with 11 bases between. Germline loops: CDR1 MGHRA, CDR2 YSYEKL. In DNA, the CDR3 is TGCGCCAGCAGCCAAGAAATCAGGGTTTCTGAAGCTTTCTTT. Translation gives CASSQEIRVSEAFF.